The rows below give T cell receptor beta chains drawn from one sample of a study of cytomegalovirus exposure and HLA in healthy donors. Repertoires were generated with immunoSEQ multiplex PCR, while TCRdb's copy carries only in-frame clones and drops some. The sample lists fewer than 150,000 clones; roughly three quarters were seen once. Sequences were obtained from PBMCs. The source is a man over 45 in good health and CMV-seropositive. Both conserved end residues are part of each CDR3. The D gene is left open where the match is weak. Clone size is stated in some rows and not others, as once, few, many or a class when expanded.

v_call	j_call	clone_size	d_call	cdr3_nt	cdr3_aa
TRBV6-5	TRBJ2-1	NA	TRBD2	TGTGCCAGCACCGGACTAGGAGGCGATGAGCAGTTCTTC	CASTGLGGDEQFF
TRBV5-6	TRBJ2-7	once	TRBD1	TGTGCCAGCAGCTTGGTGGACAGGGTCTACGAGCAGTACTTC	CASSLVDRVYEQYF
TRBV12-5	TRBJ2-1	NA	TRBD2	TGTGCTAGTGGTTTAGGGCGGGGGGGCCTTCCCTCCTACAATGAGCAGTTCTTC	CASGLGRGGLPSYNEQFF
TRBV9	TRBJ2-2	NA	TRBD1	TGTGCCAGCAGCGTAGTGCCCCTTGGGACAGGGGTGGCCGGGGAGCTGTTTTTT	CASSVVPLGTGVAGELFF
TRBV18	TRBJ1-6	NA	TRBD1	TGTGCCAGCTCACCGATGGCTCGACAGGGGATGAATTCACCCCTCCACTTT	CASSPMARQGMNSPLHF
TRBV6-1	TRBJ2-1	NA	TRBD2	TGTGCCAGCAGAGACCGACTAGCGGGGGCCAATGAGCAGTTCTTC	CASRDRLAGANEQFF
TRBV7-9	TRBJ1-5	once	TRBD1	TGTGCCAGCAGCCTCTGGACAGGGTATAGCAATCAGCCCCAGCATTTT	CASSLWTGYSNQPQHF
TRBV7-2	TRBJ2-2	once	NA	TGTGCCAGCAGCTTAGCGGGCCGAAACACCGGGGAGCTGTTTTTT	CASSLAGRNTGELFF
TRBV6-5	TRBJ1-1	NA	TRBD1	TGTGCCAGCAGGAGCCCGACAGGGTTAGGAGAAGCTTTCTTT	CASRSPTGLGEAFF
TRBV27	TRBJ1-2	NA	TRBD1	TGTGCCAGCAGCCGTAAGGGCGGGGCAGGGGGGTCTGATGGCTACACCTTC	CASSRKGGAGGSDGYTF
TRBV4-1	TRBJ2-7	few	NA	TGCGCCAGCAGCCCGAAGGCAGGGAACGAGCAGTACTTC	CASSPKAGNEQYF
TRBV27	TRBJ1-2	few	TRBD1	TGTGCCAGCAGTTCGACAGGGAACTATGGCTACACCTTC	CASSSTGNYGYTF
TRBV10-1	TRBJ2-1	NA	TRBD1	TGCGCCAGCAGTGAGGGCCAGGGGGCTAACGAGCAGTTCTTC	CASSEGQGANEQFF
TRBV5-6	TRBJ1-2	NA	NA	TGTGCCAGCAGCTTGTGGAAGGACTACTATGGCTACACCTTC	CASSLWKDYYGYTF
TRBV5-1	TRBJ1-6	few	NA	TGCGCCAGCAGGAGTGAGGGGGAATCACCCCTCCACTTT	CASRSEGESPLHF
TRBV5-4	TRBJ2-5	NA	NA	TGTGCCAGCAGCTTGTGGAGTTACCAAGAGACCCAGTACTTC	CASSLWSYQETQYF
TRBV19	TRBJ1-6	NA	NA	TGTGCCAGTAGCAGGGTTTATAATTCACCCCTCCACTTT	CASSRVYNSPLHF
TRBV4-1	TRBJ2-2	once	NA	TGCGCCAGCAGCCAAGACGGCAGGCGAACCGGGGAGCTGTTTTTT	CASSQDGRRTGELFF
TRBV5-6	TRBJ2-7	NA	TRBD1	TGTGCCAGCAGCTTGCCCGGGACAGGGGACGAGCAGTACTTC	CASSLPGTGDEQYF
TRBV7-2	TRBJ2-2	NA	TRBD1	TGTGCCAGCAGCCCGGGACAGGACTATAGGGAGCTGTTTTTT	CASSPGQDYRELFF
TRBV4-3	TRBJ1-6	NA	NA	TGCGCCAGCAGCCAAGGTGGGGAGTGGAGGAATTCACCCCTCCACTTT	CASSQGGEWRNSPLHF
TRBV5-6	TRBJ1-1	NA	NA	TGTGCCAGCAGCTTGAGGGTGGGGCCTTTAGGAGCTTTCTTT	CASSLRVGPLGAFF
TRBV4-1	TRBJ1-6	NA	NA	TGCGCCAGCAGCCAGGGGGGGGCAGGGGAAAATTCACCCCTCCACTTT	CASSQGGAGENSPLHF
TRBV27	TRBJ2-2	NA	NA	TGTGCCAGCAGTTTTTCGGTAGGGGAAACAACCGGGGAGCTGTTTTTT	CASSFSVGETTGELFF
TRBV14	TRBJ2-5	NA	TRBD2	TGTGCCAGCAGCAGAGGACTAGCGTTCCAAGAGACCCAGTACTTC	CASSRGLAFQETQYF
TRBV6-5	TRBJ1-2	once	TRBD1	TGTGCCAGCTTACAGGGGGCAGGCGGCTACACCTTC	CASLQGAGGYTF
TRBV7-9	TRBJ2-1	NA	NA	TGTGCCAGCAGCTTAGACGAGGGGGCCTACAATGAGCAGTTCTTC	CASSLDEGAYNEQFF
TRBV9	TRBJ2-5	NA	NA	TGTGCCAGCAGCGTAAACGCCAGACAAGAGACCCAGTACTTC	CASSVNARQETQYF
TRBV29-1	TRBJ2-1	NA	NA	TGCAGCGTTCGCCGGGGAAGGAATGAGCAGTTCTTC	CSVRRGRNEQFF
TRBV28	TRBJ1-2	NA	TRBD1	TGTGCCACACAAACCGGGACAGCTAACTATGGCTACACCTTC	CATQTGTANYGYTF
TRBV6-6	TRBJ1-2	NA	NA	TGTGCCAGCAGTTTTGGACAGCCGGGTAACTATGGCTACACCTTC	CASSFGQPGNYGYTF
TRBV7-9	TRBJ2-7	NA	TRBD2	TGTGCCAGCATGGTGGCAGGCGGGAGTGAGCAGTACTTC	CASMVAGGSEQYF
TRBV9	TRBJ2-6	once	NA	TGTGCCAGCAGCGTAGACTTGGGGAGGGAAGGGGGAACTGGGGCCAACGTCCTGACTTTC	CASSVDLGREGGTGANVLTF
TRBV5-8	TRBJ2-1	few	TRBD1	TGTGCCAGCAGCTCCCGGGACAGGGTTCCGAGTGAGCAGTTCTTC	CASSSRDRVPSEQFF
TRBV19	TRBJ1-2	NA	TRBD1	TGTGCCAGTAGTATAGCCCCAGGGGGAGCTAACTATGGCTACACCTTC	CASSIAPGGANYGYTF
TRBV7-9	TRBJ2-3	NA	TRBD1	TGTGCCAGCAGCCCGTGGACAGGGAGCACAGATACGCAGTATTTT	CASSPWTGSTDTQYF
TRBV6-5	TRBJ1-1	NA	TRBD1	TGTGCCAGCAGTTCCAGGACAGGGGCTTACACTGAAGCTTTCTTT	CASSSRTGAYTEAFF
TRBV4-1	TRBJ2-3	NA	TRBD2	TGCGCCAGCAGCCAAGAAAAACTAGCGGGCCCCACAGATACGCAGTATTTT	CASSQEKLAGPTDTQYF
TRBV4-3	TRBJ1-4	once	TRBD1	TGCGCCAGCAGCGGTCGACAGGGGGCAGGCGAAAAACTGTTTTTT	CASSGRQGAGEKLFF
TRBV27	TRBJ2-7	NA	TRBD1	TGTGCCAGCAGCACCGGGACAGGGGGCGAGCAGTACTTC	CASSTGTGGEQYF
TRBV6-5	TRBJ1-2	NA	NA	TGTGCCAGCAGTGAGTTCAACTATGGCTACACCTTC	CASSEFNYGYTF
TRBV28	TRBJ2-7	NA	TRBD2	TGTGCCACCACACCTAGCGGGAGTTCCTACGAGCAGTACTTC	CATTPSGSSYEQYF
TRBV18	TRBJ2-7	NA	NA	TGTGCCAGCTCACCCGACACCCAAGCATACGAGCAGTACTTC	CASSPDTQAYEQYF
TRBV5-6	TRBJ2-7	NA	NA	TGTGCCAGCAGCTTGGCCCAGCGGGCTCCCTACGAGCAGTACTTC	CASSLAQRAPYEQYF
TRBV18	TRBJ1-2	NA	NA	TGTGCCAGCTCACCACGACAGGAAGGCTATGGCTACACCTTC	CASSPRQEGYGYTF
TRBV18	TRBJ1-4	NA	NA	TGTGCCAGCTCGCCCACCAGGGGCTCTAATGAAAAACTGTTTTTT	CASSPTRGSNEKLFF